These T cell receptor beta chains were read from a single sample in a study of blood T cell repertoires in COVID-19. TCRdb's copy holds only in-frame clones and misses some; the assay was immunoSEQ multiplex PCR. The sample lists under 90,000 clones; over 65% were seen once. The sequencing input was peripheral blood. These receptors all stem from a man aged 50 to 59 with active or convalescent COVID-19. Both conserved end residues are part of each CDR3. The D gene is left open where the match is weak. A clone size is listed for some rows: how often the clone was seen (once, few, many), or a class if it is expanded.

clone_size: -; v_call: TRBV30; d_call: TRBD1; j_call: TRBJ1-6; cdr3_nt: TGTGCCTGGGAACTAAGAGGGGGCTATTCACCCCTCCACTTT; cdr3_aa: CAWELRGGYSPLHF
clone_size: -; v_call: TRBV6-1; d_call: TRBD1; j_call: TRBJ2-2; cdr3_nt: TGTGCCAGCAGTGGGGGACAGGGTCAAGGCACCGGGGAGCTGTTTTTT; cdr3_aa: CASSGGQGQGTGELFF
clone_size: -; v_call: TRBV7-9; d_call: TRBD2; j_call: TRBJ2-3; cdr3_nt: TGTGCCAGCAGCACAACTAGCGGGGGGGCCCTAGATACGCAGTATTTT; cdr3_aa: CASSTTSGGALDTQYF
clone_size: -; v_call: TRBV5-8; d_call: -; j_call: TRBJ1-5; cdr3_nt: TGTGCCAGCAGCACGGGACACGGGAATAGCAATCAGCCCCAGCATTTT; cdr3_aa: CASSTGHGNSNQPQHF
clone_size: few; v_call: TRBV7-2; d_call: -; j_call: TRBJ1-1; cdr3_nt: TGTGCCAGCAGCCCCGGACCGGGGGGCGCTGAAGCTTTCTTT; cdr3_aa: CASSPGPGGAEAFF
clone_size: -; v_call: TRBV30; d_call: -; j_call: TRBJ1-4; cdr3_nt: TGTGCCTGGAGTGCGGGGATCGCAACTAATGAAAAACTGTTTTTT; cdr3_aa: CAWSAGIATNEKLFF
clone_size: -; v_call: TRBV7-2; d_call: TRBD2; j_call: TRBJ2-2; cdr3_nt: TGTGCCAGCAGCTCCAGCGGGGGGAGGGCCGGGGAGCTGTTTTTT; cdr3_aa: CASSSSGGRAGELFF
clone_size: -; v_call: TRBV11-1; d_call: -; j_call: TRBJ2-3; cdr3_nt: TGTGCCAGCAGCCCGCTAGAGGCAGATACGCAGTATTTT; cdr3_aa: CASSPLEADTQYF
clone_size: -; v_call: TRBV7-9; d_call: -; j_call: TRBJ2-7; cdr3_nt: TGTGCCAGCAGCTCCCCCCTGCACTTCGAGCAGTACTTC; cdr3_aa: CASSSPLHFEQYF
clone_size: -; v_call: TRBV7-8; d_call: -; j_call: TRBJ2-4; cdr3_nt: TGTGCCAGCAGCTTAGGCTTAGGGGTGGTGGCCAAAAACATTCAGTACTTC; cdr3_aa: CASSLGLGVVAKNIQYF
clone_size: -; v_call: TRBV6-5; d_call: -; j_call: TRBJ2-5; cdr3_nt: TGTGCCAGCAGCGAGAAGGGCTATCATATGGAGGCCCAGTACTTC; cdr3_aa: CASSEKGYHMEAQYF
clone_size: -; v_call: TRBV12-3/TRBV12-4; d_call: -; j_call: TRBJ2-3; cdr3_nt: TGTGCCACCTCCAGGGGAGATACGCAGTATTTT; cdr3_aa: CATSRGDTQYF
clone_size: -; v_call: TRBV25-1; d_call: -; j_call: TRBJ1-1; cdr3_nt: TGTGCCAGCAGTGAATGGCGGGGGGGATTACAGGGAGAGACTGAAGCTTTCTTT; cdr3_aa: CASSEWRGGLQGETEAFF
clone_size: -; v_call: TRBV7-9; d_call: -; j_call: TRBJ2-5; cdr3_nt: TGTGCCAGCAGCCCCCATTCGGGGGTTCAAGAGACCCAGTACTTC; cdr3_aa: CASSPHSGVQETQYF
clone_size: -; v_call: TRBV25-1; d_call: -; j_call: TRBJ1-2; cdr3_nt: TGTGCCAGCACCAATAACTATGGCTACACCTTC; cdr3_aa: CASTNNYGYTF
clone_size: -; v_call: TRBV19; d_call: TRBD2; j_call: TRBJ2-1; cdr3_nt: TGTGCCACGAAATCCCGGACCGCGGGAGTGTACGAGCAGTTCTTC; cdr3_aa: CATKSRTAGVYEQFF
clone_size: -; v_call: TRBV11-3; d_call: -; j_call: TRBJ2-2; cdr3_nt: TGTGCCAGCAGCTTAGACAGGGGCGGGGAGCTGTTTTTT; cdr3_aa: CASSLDRGGELFF
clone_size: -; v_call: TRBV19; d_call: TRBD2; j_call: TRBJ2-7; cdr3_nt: TGTGCCAGTAGTTACAGGACTAGCGGGGGTATCTACGAGCAGTACTTC; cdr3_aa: CASSYRTSGGIYEQYF
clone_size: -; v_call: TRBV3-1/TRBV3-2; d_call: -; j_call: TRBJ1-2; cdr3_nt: TGTGCCAGCAGCCAAGGAGGTAACTATGGCTACACCTTC; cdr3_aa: CASSQGGNYGYTF
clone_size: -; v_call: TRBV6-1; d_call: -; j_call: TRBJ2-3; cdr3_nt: TGTGCCAGCAGTGAACGCGGGGGCCTTAGCACAGATACGCAGTATTTT; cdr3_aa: CASSERGGLSTDTQYF
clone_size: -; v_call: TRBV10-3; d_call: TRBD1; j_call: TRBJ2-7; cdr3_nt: TGTGCCATCAAGTCGACAGGGGACACCTACGAGCAGTACTTC; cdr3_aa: CAIKSTGDTYEQYF
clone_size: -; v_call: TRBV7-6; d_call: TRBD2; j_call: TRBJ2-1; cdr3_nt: TGTGCCAGCAGCTTAGCTAGCGGGGGTTTCTCCTACAATGAGCAGTTCTTC; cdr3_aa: CASSLASGGFSYNEQFF
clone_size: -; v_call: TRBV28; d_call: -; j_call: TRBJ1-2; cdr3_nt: TGTGCCAGCAGCCCGATGGGACTAACTAACTATGGCTACACCTTC; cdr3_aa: CASSPMGLTNYGYTF
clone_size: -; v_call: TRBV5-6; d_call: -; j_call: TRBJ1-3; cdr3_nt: TGTGCCAGCAGCTTGCTTTACGGTCGAAACACCATATATTTT; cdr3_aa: CASSLLYGRNTIYF
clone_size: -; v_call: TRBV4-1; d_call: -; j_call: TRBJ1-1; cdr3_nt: TGCGCCAGCAGCCAAGCTCGGGGAGGCACTGAAGCTTTCTTT; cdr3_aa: CASSQARGGTEAFF
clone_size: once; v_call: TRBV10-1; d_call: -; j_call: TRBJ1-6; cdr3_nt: TGCGCCAGCAGTGCAGGACAGCTTAATTCACCCCTCCACTTT; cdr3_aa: CASSAGQLNSPLHF
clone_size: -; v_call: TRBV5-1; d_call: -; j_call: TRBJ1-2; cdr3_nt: TGCGCCAGCAGCTCAGGGTATGGCTACACCTTC; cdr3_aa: CASSSGYGYTF
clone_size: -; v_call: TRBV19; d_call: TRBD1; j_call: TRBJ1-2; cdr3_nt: TGTGCCAGTAGTCTTCAGGGGGCGCCTGGCTACACCTTC; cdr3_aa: CASSLQGAPGYTF
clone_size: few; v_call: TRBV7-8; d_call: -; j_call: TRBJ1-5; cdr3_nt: TGTGCCAGCAGCTTAGAAGATGGGGTAGCGGGACAGCATTTT; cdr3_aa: CASSLEDGVAGQHF
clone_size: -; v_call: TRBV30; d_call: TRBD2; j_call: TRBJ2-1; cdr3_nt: TGTGCCTGGAGTCCTCCGGGGGGGAGCTCCTACAATGAGCAGTTCTTC; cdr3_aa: CAWSPPGGSSYNEQFF
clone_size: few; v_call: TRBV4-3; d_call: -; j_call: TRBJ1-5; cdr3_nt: TGCGCCAGCAGCCAAGAAACAGGGAGGCCCCAGCATTTT; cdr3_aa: CASSQETGRPQHF
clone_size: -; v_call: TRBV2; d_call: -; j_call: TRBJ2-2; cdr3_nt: TGTGCCAGCCTGAACCGGGGTAGGGAGCTGTTTTTT; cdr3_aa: CASLNRGRELFF
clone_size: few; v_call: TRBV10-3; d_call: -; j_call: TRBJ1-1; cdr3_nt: TGTGCCATCAGTGATCAGGTTCAGGGGATCACTGAAGCTTTCTTT; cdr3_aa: CAISDQVQGITEAFF
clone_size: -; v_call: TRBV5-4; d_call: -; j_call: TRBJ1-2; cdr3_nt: TGTGCCAGTATTTATCTCGGGACAACGAATGGCTACACCTTC; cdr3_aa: CASIYLGTTNGYTF
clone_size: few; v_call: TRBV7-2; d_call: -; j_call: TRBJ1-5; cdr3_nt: TGTGCCAGCAGCTTGTACCCGCAGGGTCAGCCCCAGCATTTT; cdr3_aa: CASSLYPQGQPQHF
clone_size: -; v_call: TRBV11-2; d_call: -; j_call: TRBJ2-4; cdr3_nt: TGTGCCAGCAGCTTAGCCGGGGCCAAAAACATTCAGTACTTC; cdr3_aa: CASSLAGAKNIQYF
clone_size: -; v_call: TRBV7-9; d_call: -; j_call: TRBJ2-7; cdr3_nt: TGTGCCAGCAGCCAAACCGCCCAGGGCTACGAGCAGTACTTC; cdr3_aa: CASSQTAQGYEQYF